The 27 T cell receptor beta chains reported below all come from one sample, sequenced in a study of cytomegalovirus exposure and HLA in healthy donors. The primer mix had 60 Vbeta and 13 Jbeta primers. The data were produced by immunoSEQ multiplex PCR, yet TCRdb's version contains in-frame clones alone and is incomplete. The sample lists under 150,000 clones; roughly four fifths were seen once. The sequencing sample was made of PBMCs. The receptors were gathered from a woman in her late teens or twenties in good health and CMV-seronegative.

This clone was found once. The chain has TRBV19 and TRBJ1-2; 9 positions match TRBD1. V shed 2 bases and J 8 bases; nucleotides not matched to a gene: 12. CDR3 length: 16 residues. Per germline, CDR1 LNHDA and CDR2 SQIVND (reference sequence). This CDR3 reads CASSIWGQGPPGGYTF. The CDR3 DNA sequence: TGTGCCAGTAGTATATGGGGACAGGGCCCCCCCGGGGGCTACACCTTC. Together with reference TRBV19 and TRBJ1-2, the CDR3 gives the full variable domain: DGGITQSPKYLFRKEGQNVTLSCEQNLNHDAMYWYRQDPGQGLRLIYYSQIVNDFQKGDIAEGYSVSREKKESFPLTVTSAQKNPTAFYLCASSIWGQGPPGGYTFGSGTRLTVV.

The chain joins TRBV7-2 to TRBJ1-1; D is undetermined. The V end was cut by 7 bases, the J end by 11 bases, with 17 bases between. Germline V gene lookup returns CDR1 SGHTA and CDR2 FQGNSA. The CDR3 covers 12 residues. This CDR3 reads CASTPSVGRAFF. DNA of the CDR3: TGTGCCAGCACCCCTAGCGTGGGCAGGGCTTTCTTT.

This clone has just a few counts. The V and J genes are TRBV6-5 and TRBJ1-1; the match to TRBD1 covers 8 bases. CDR3 length: 13 residues. Looked up from germline, CDR1 is MNHEY and CDR2 is SVGAGI. The V and J ends lost 6 bases and 4 bases, in that order; junction bases with no gene match: 4. The CDR3 nucleotides are TGTGCCAGCAGGTACAGGGGGAGCACTGAAGCTTTCTTT. Translated: CASRYRGSTEAFF.

The chain employs TRBV4-1 and TRBJ1-1; D is unresolved. From germline, CDR1 is MGHRA and CDR2 YSYEKL. This CDR3 region has 14 residues. V lost 3 bases to trimming and J lost 7 bases, with 15 bases between them. The CDR3 DNA reads TGCGCCAGCAGCCATTTGACGGGAATGGGTGAAGCTTTCTTT. Protein: CASSHLTGMGEAFF.

A single count supports this clone. The gene calls are TRBV11-2 and TRBJ1-3, with 8 bases lining up with TRBD1. V dropped 5 bases and J dropped 3; count of bases not matched to a gene: 6. The CDR3 covers 15 residues. CDR1 is SGHAT and CDR2 is FQNNGV in the germline V gene. CDR3 sequence: CASSVRGQDGNTIYF. Written as DNA, the CDR3 is TGTGCCAGCAGCGTCAGGGGGCAGGATGGAAACACCATATATTTT.

The V gene is TRBV27, the J gene TRBJ2-3, with TRBD2 identical over 8 bases. Germline CDR1 and CDR2: MNHEY and SMNVEV (reference sequence). V lost 5 bases to trimming and J lost 2 bases; unmatched junction nucleotides: 9. The CDR3 consists of 16 residues. Here the CDR3 reads CASSLAGGRPTDTQYF. Here the CDR3 DNA reads TGTGCCAGCAGTCTGGCCGGCGGGAGGCCCACAGATACGCAGTATTTT.

This clone was detected once. This sequence joins TRBV5-1 and TRBJ2-1; D unresolved. Trimming left V 0 bases short and J 5 bases short, with 12 bases between. CDR1 and CDR2 (germline): SGHRS, YFSETQ. This CDR3 comprises 15 residues. The DNA of the CDR3 is TGCGCCAGCAGCTTGGGTCTAGACCTGAACAATGAGCAGTTCTTC. Its translation is CASSLGLDLNNEQFF.

This sequence joins TRBV4-1 and TRBJ1-3; 9 bases map to TRBD1. The CDR3 totals 15 residues. The germline gives CDR1 MGHRA, CDR2 YSYEKL. The V segment lost 1 base and the J segment 8 bases; nucleotides outside the gene matches: 6. CDR3 sequence: CASSQGSTGGYTIYF. In nucleotides, the CDR3 is TGCGCCAGCAGCCAAGGGTCGACAGGGGGTTACACCATATATTTT.

This clone was counted only a few times. The CDR3 DNA reads TGTGCCAGCCAGGGACAGGGGGTTGGACCCCAGCATTTT. Translated: CASQGQGVGPQHF. The gene calls are TRBV27 and TRBJ1-5, with 11 bases fitting TRBD1. With V trimmed by 8 bases and J by 10 bases, 7 bases remained unmatched. There are 13 residues in the CDR3. Germline CDR1 reads MNHEY; CDR2 reads SMNVEV (reference sequence).

This rearrangement joins TRBV7-9 to TRBJ1-5, with 9 bases identical to TRBD1. This CDR3 contains 16 residues. The germline V gene has CDR1 SEHNR and CDR2 FQNEAQ (reference sequence). V dropped 5 bases and J dropped 6; count of bases not matched to a gene: 11. The CDR3 DNA reads TGTGCCAGCAGCCTTCAGGGACAGGGCGGGAGTCAGCCCCAGCATTTT. Its translation: CASSLQGQGGSQPQHF.

This clone was counted only a few times. Other DNA sequences in this specimen translate into the identical CDR3. This chain connects TRBV18 to TRBJ2-1; tentative D call: TRBD1 (6 bases). The CDR3 length is 13 residues. Germline V gene lookup returns CDR1 KGHSH and CDR2 LQKENI. Trimming removed 6 bases from V and 5 bases from J, with 11 bases in between. CDR3 sequence reads: CASSPRQDNEQFF. CDR3 bases: TGTGCCAGCTCTCCCAGACAGGACAATGAGCAGTTCTTC.

This rearrangement joins TRBV25-1 to TRBJ1-2; no clear D. This CDR3 region has 13 residues. CDR1 is MGHDK, CDR2 SYGVNS, per germline. The germline V and J ends were trimmed by 3 bases and 1 base, with 6 bases remaining between them. The CDR3 sequence: CASSDKSNYGYTF. The CDR3 DNA reads as TGTGCCAGCAGTGACAAGAGTAACTATGGCTACACCTTC.

The V and J genes are TRBV28 and TRBJ1-5; D gene uncertain. The CDR3 contains 14 residues. V was clipped by 4 bases and J by 0 bases, with 7 bases between them. The germline V gene has CDR1 MDHEN and CDR2 SYDVKM. CDR3 sequence: CASSSTLSNQPQHF. CDR3 bases: TGTGCCAGCAGTTCGACACTTAGCAATCAGCCCCAGCATTTT. Combining the CDR3 with reference TRBV28 and TRBJ1-5 gives the whole variable domain DVKVTQSSRYLVKRTGEKVFLECVQDMDHENMFWYRQDPGLGLRLIYFSYDVKMKEKGDIPEGYSVSREKKERFSLILESASTNQTSMYLCASSSTLSNQPQHFGDGTRLSIL.

The rearrangement joins TRBV5-1 to TRBJ2-3; no clear D. The V end was cut by 4 bases, the J end by 2 bases, with 5 bases between. The germline gives CDR1 SGHRS, CDR2 YFSETQ. The CDR3 covers 12 residues. The CDR3 nucleotides read TGCGCCAGCAGCCCAAACACAGATACGCAGTATTTT. It translates to CASSPNTDTQYF.

DNA of the CDR3: TGTGCCAGCAGCCCGGACAGGATCAATCAGCCCCAGCATTTT. Encoded protein: CASSPDRINQPQHF. The chain joins TRBV9 to TRBJ1-5; 7 bases match TRBD1. Germline V lookup: CDR1 SGDLS, CDR2 YYNGEE. The CDR3 consists of 14 residues. Trimming took 4 bases from V and 3 from J; bases not matched to a gene: 4.

The rearrangement joins TRBV4-1 to TRBJ1-1, with D possibly being TRBD1 (5 bases). Deletions cut 0 bases from V and 7 bases from J, with 6 bases between. This CDR3 contains 12 residues. Germline values: CDR1 MGHRA, CDR2 YSYEKL. Here the CDR3 reads CASSQETGEAFF. The CDR3, as DNA: TGCGCCAGCAGCCAAGAAACAGGTGAAGCTTTCTTT.

The chain recombines TRBV30 with TRBJ1-3; D is ambiguous. The CDR3 is made up of 13 amino acids. Germline CDR1 reads GTSNPN; CDR2 reads SVGIG (reference sequence). The germline V and J ends were trimmed by 1 base and 4 bases, with 8 bases remaining between them. Here the CDR3 reads CAWSEQRGNTIYF. DNA for the CDR3: TGTGCCTGGAGTGAGCAGAGGGGAAACACCATATATTTT.

J is TRBJ1-5 and V is TRBV27; tentative D call: TRBD1 (6 bases). The germline gives CDR1 MNHEY, CDR2 SMNVEV (reference sequence). This CDR3 region has 14 residues. The V gene lost 2 bases and the J gene lost 4 bases, with 9 bases spanning the gap. This CDR3 is CASSLGGANQPQHF. For the CDR3, the DNA is TGTGCCAGCAGTTTAGGGGGGGCGAATCAGCCCCAGCATTTT.

The chain couples TRBV27 to TRBJ2-1, with D possibly being TRBD2 (5 bases). V lost 3 bases to trimming and J lost 4 bases, with 10 bases between them. There are 14 residues in the CDR3. The V gene's germline CDR1 is MNHEY and CDR2 SMNVEV (reference sequence). This CDR3 is CASSFAPGYNEQFF. Written as DNA, the CDR3 is TGTGCCAGCAGTTTCGCTCCGGGGTACAATGAGCAGTTCTTC.

This clone was picked up a small number of times. The chain carries TRBV5-1 and TRBJ1-1; D not resolved. Looked up from germline, CDR1 is SGHRS and CDR2 is YFSETQ. The CDR3 totals 11 residues. With 0 bases removed from V and 9 bases from J, the gap between germline ends came to 6 bases. The CDR3 sequence: CASSLGPKAFF. DNA for the CDR3: TGCGCCAGCAGCTTGGGTCCAAAAGCTTTCTTT.

The J gene is TRBJ2-1, the V gene TRBV29-1; TRBD2 matches 15 bases. The CDR3 has 19 residues. Trimming at V came to 0 bases and at J to 4 bases, leaving 10 bases not matched to a gene. Germline CDR1 is SQVTM and CDR2 is ANQGSEA. CDR3 sequence (DNA): TGCAGCGTTGAAGATCAAGGACTAGCGGGAGGGATTAATTACAATGAGCAGTTCTTC. This sequence encodes CSVEDQGLAGGINYNEQFF.

The genes are TRBV11-2 and TRBJ2-2, with 8 positions matching TRBD1. In germline, CDR1 is SGHAT, CDR2 FQNNGV. V shed 1 base and J 6 bases; nucleotides not matched to a gene: 4. The CDR3 is made up of 15 amino acids. CDR3 nucleotide sequence: TGTGCCAGCAGCTTAGGGGACAGGTCAGCCGGGGAGCTGTTTTTT. Translated, it gives CASSLGDRSAGELFF.

J is TRBJ1-1 and V is TRBV7-8; D is unclear. Looked up from germline, CDR1 is SGHVS and CDR2 is FQNEAQ. This CDR3 has 13 amino acids. With 5 bases removed from V and 6 bases from J, the gap between germline ends came to 13 bases. The CDR3 sequence is CASSHRLGPEAFF. DNA for the CDR3: TGTGCCAGCAGCCACCGCCTAGGCCCTGAAGCTTTCTTT.

DNA of the CDR3: TGTGCCAGCAGCCTACTACTTATGGGGGGGCCGAATGAGCAGTTCTTC. It encodes CASSLLLMGGPNEQFF. The rearrangement uses TRBV9 and TRBJ2-1, with a possible D match to TRBD2 (7 bases). V was cut by 4 bases and J by 7 bases, with 21 bases left in between. CDR1 is SGDLS, CDR2 YYNGEE, per germline. The CDR3 spans 16 residues.

The chain links TRBV6-5 to TRBJ1-5; 7 bases match TRBD1. J was trimmed by 2 bases and V by 6 bases; bases with no gene match: 7. The length of the CDR3 is 15 residues. The germline gives CDR1 MNHEY, CDR2 SVGAGI. This CDR3 reads CASRGDRSGNQPQHF. Here the CDR3 DNA reads TGTGCCAGCAGGGGGGACAGATCGGGCAATCAGCCCCAGCATTTT.

The chain combines TRBV30 with TRBJ1-3, with D possibly TRBD1 on 5 matching bases. Germline CDR1 is GTSNPN and CDR2 is SVGIG (reference sequence). The V end was cut by 6 bases, the J end by 6 bases, with 15 bases between. The CDR3 runs 13 residues. The CDR3 reads CACPRVAVNTIYF. In DNA form, the CDR3 reads TGTGCCTGCCCCAGGGTGGCTGTAAACACCATATATTTT.

The chain links TRBV11-3 to TRBJ2-5, with D perhaps matching TRBD1 (5 bases). The CDR3 runs 14 residues. The ends were cut back, 1 base at V and 2 bases at J, with 8 bases in the middle. Germline CDR1 and CDR2: SGHNT and YENEEA. The CDR3 DNA reads as TGTGCCAGCAGCTTAGGACAGACGCAAGAGACCCAGTACTTC. This codes for CASSLGQTQETQYF.